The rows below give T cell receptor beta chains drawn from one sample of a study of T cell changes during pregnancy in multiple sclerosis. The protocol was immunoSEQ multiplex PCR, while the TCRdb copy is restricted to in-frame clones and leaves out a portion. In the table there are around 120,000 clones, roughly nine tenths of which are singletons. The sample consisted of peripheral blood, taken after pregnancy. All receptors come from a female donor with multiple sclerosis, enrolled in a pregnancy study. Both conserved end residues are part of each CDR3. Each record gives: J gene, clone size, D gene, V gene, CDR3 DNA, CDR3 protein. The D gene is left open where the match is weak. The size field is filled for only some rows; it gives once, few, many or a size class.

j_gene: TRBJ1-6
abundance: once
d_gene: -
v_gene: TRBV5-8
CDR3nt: TGTGCCAGCAGCTTGACTCGTGGGCAAGCTAATTCACCCCTCCACTTT
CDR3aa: CASSLTRGQANSPLHF

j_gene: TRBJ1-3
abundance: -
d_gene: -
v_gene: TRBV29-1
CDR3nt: TGCAGCGGCGGCAACCTGGGGCCAGGAAACACCATATATTTT
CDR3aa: CSGGNLGPGNTIYF

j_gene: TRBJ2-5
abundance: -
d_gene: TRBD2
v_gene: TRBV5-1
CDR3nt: TGCGCCAGCAGCTTCAGCTTTAGCGGGGGTGAGACCCAGTACTTC
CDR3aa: CASSFSFSGGETQYF

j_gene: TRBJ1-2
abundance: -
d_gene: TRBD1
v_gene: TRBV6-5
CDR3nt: TGTGCCAGCAGCCTTACCGGGACAGGGGATTTTGGCTACACCTTC
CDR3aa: CASSLTGTGDFGYTF

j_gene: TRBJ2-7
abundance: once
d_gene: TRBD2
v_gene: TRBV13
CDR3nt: TGTGCCAGCAGCCTCCGGACTAGCGGAGACTACGAGCAGTACTTC
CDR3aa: CASSLRTSGDYEQYF

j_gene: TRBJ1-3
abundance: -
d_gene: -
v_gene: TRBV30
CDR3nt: TGTGCCACTCCGGGGTCCTTGAGCTCTGGAAACACCATATATTTT
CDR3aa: CATPGSLSSGNTIYF

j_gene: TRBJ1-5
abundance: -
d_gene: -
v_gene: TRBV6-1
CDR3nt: TGTGCCAGCAGTGATAGAGGCGAGGATCAGCCCCAGCATTTT
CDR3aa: CASSDRGEDQPQHF

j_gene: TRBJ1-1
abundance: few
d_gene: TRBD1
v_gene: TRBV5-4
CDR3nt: TGTGCCAGCAGCGTTGGACAGGGAGTACCTGAAGCTTTCTTT
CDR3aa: CASSVGQGVPEAFF

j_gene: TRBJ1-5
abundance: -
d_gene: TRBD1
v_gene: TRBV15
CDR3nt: TGTGCCACCAGCAGAGTGGGGGACAGGGGGTTTCAGCCCCAGCATTTT
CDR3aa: CATSRVGDRGFQPQHF

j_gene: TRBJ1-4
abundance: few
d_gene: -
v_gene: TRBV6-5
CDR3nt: TGTGCCAGCAGCGACAGGAGTGAAAAACTGTTTTTT
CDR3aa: CASSDRSEKLFF

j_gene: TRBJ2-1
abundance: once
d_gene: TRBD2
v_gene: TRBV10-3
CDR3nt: TGTGCCATCAGTGCGGGACTAGCGAATGAGCAGTTCTTC
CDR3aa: CAISAGLANEQFF

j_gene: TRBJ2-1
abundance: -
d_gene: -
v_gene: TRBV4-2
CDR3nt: TGTGCCAGCAGCCAAGAGTGGCTAGCTACCAATGAGCAGTTCTTC
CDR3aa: CASSQEWLATNEQFF

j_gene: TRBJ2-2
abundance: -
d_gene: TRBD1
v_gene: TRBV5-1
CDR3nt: TGCGCCAGCAGCTTGGGGACAGGGGTCACCGGGGAGCTGTTTTTT
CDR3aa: CASSLGTGVTGELFF

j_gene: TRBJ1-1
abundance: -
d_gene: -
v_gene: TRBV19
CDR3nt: TGTGCCAGTAGTATAGATGGGGGGAATACTGAAGCTTTCTTT
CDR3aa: CASSIDGGNTEAFF

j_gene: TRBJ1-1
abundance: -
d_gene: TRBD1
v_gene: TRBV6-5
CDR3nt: TGTGCCAGCAGTCGTGGGACAGCCGGGACCACTGAAGCTTTCTTT
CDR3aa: CASSRGTAGTTEAFF